The present T cell receptor beta chain was sequenced within a study of fetal regulatory T cell absence and autoimmunity. Background on the study: Without clinical diabetes, IPEX patients showed exocrine pancreas autoimmunity. Study-level results: Cord blood and pancreas showed broadly similar TRB gene family usage. Oligoclonal TCR enrichment in pancreas over cord blood reached over 95-fold for some clones. In IPEX, the enrichment was taken to support antigen-driven autoimmunity before birth.

This clone was observed a handful of times. The antigen is not known. Germline-derived CDR1 and CDR2 are MGHDK and SYGVNS. The CDR3 has 13 residues. Trimming cost V 7 bases and J 8 bases; bases outside gene matches: 9. Data came from immunoSEQ multiplex PCR; TCRdb stores just in-frame clones and leaves some out. The profile covers more than 85,000 clones, with approximately 79% appearing a single time and approximately 1.9% taken by the ten largest. What was sequenced was pancreas tissue. The rearrangement joins TRBV25-1 to TRBJ1-2; TRBD1 matches 8 bases. The TCR sequence derives from a male donor with IPEX syndrome. The CDR3 sequence: CASKPRTGKGYTF. CDR3 DNA sequence: TGTGCCAGCAAACCTAGGACAGGGAAGGGCTACACCTTC.